The clone carrying this T cell receptor (beta chain) was seen more than once but under ten times. As yet, its antigen is unknown. Only in-frame clones appear in the TCRdb table, and some are missing; sequencing was by immunoSEQ multiplex PCR. The table has about 1,000 clones, approximately 59% seen once. The data were taken from a study of STAT3 mutations in large granular lymphocyte leukemia. This CDR3 spans 13 amino acids. The germline V and J ends were trimmed by 2 bases and 7 bases, with 13 bases remaining between them. Germline V gene data show CDR1 as SGHDT and CDR2 as YYEEEE. Study-wide results and caveats: In T-cell large granular lymphocyte leukemia, about half of patients showed multiple immunodominant subclonotypes. All newly emerging clones after therapy were STAT3 wild type.

The V call is TRBV5-6, the J call TRBJ2-7; D unclear. Sequenced: PBMCs. The sequence was obtained from a human donor with T large granular lymphocyte leukemia. Some clones in this sample may be carry-over from other donors' samples. CDR3 sequence: CASSLGVTGEQYF. DNA of the CDR3: TGTGCCAGCAGCTTAGGAGTCACGGGTGAGCAGTACTTC.